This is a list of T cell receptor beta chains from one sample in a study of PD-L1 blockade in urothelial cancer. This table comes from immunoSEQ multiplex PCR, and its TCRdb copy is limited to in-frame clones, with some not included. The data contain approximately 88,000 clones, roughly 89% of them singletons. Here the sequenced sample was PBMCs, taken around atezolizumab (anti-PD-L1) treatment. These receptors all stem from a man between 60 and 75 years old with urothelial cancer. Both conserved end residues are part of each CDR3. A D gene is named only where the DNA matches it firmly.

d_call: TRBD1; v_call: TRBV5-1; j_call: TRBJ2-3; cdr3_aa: CASSTDRGSAGGRTADTQYF
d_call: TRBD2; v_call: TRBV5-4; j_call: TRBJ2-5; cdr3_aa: CASSLSGEGGETQYF
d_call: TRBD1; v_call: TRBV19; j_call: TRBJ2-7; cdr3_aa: CASSFLPGGIYEQYF
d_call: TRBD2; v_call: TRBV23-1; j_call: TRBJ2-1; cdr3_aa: CASSQALAGSSYNEQFF
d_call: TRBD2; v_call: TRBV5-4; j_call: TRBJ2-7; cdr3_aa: CASSWGVGAGGDEQYF
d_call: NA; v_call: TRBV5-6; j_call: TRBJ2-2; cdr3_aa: CASSLPRGANTGELFF
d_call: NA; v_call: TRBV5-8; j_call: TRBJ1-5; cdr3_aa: CASSFFRGSNQPQHF
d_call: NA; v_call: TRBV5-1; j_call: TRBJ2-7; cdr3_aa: CASSYSGFEQYF
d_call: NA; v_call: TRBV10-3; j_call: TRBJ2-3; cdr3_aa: CAISVGGTSTDTQYF
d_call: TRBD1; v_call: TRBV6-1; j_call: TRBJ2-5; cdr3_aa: CASSGGTGESQETQYF
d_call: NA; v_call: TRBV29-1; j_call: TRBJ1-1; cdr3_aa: CSVAQGRNTEAFF
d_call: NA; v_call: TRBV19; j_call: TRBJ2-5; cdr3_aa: CASSILRGPQETQYF
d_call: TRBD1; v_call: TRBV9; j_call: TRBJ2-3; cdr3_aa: CASSHGQGSDTQYF
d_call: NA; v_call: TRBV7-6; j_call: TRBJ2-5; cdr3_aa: CASSLGSRKTETQYF
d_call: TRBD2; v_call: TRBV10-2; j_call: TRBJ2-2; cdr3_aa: CASRDWTSGPTGELFF
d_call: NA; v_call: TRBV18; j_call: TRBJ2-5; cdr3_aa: CASSPGPSEGTQYF
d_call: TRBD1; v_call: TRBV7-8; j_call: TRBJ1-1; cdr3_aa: CASSPRDRGTAEAFF
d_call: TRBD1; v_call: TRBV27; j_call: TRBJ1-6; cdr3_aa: CASSRDRGTSPLHF
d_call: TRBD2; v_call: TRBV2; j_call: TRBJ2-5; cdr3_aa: CASRTGGTSGGETQYF
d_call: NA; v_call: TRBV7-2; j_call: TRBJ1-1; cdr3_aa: CASSLYTGNTEAFF
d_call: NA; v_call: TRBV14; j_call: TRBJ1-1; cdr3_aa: CASSPGGLGAFF
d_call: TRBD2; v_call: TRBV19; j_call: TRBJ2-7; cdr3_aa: CASSSGAGGPYEQYF
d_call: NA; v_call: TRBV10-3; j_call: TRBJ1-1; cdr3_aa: CAISLTENTEAFF
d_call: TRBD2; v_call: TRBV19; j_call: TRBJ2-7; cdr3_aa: CASSISGRGSYEQYF
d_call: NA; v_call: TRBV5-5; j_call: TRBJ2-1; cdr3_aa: CASSLSPGEYNEQFF
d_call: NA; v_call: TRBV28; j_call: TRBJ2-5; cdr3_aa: CASTGQETQYF
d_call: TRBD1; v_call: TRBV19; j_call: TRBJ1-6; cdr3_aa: CASRGQDSYNSPLHF
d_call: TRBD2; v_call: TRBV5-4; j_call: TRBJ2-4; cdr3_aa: CASSAGLAGLNIQYF
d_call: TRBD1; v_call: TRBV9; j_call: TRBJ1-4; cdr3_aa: CASSVGAQGGGEKLFF
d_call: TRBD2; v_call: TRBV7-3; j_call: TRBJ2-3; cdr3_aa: CASSLVGRGGGAADTQYF
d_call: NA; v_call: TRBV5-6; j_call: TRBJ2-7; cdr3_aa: CASSVRLEQYF
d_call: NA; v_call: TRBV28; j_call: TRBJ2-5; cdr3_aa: CASSPTGGQETQYF
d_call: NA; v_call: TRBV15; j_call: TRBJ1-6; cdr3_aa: CATSSRDSRLHF
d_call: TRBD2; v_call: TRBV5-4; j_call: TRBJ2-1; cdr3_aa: CASSLETSGSEQFF
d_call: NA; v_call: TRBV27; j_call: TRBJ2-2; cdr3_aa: CASSLLRGPGELFF
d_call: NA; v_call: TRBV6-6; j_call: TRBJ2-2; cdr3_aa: CASSLIFGTGELFF
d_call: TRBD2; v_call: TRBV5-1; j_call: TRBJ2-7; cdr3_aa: CASSRPSGSIYEQYF
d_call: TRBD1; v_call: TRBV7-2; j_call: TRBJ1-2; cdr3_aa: CASSLAPSGTGNYGYTF
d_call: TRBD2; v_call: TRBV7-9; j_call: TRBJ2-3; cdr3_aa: CASSWTSGVDTQYF
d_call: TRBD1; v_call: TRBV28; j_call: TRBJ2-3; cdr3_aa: CASTAGQGSTDTQYF
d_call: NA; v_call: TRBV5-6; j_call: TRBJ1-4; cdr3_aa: CASSLRTGATNEKLFF
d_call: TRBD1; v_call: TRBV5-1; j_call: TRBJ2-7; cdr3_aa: CASSSQLGQGRTQQYF
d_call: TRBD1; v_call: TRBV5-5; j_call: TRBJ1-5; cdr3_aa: CASSWGQERNQPQHF
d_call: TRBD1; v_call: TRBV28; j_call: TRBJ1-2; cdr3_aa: CASIESTGGPYGYTF
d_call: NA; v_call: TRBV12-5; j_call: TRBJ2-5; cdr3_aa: CASGFPGRALSETQYF
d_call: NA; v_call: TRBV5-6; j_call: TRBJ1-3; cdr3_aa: CASSLGPGNTIYF
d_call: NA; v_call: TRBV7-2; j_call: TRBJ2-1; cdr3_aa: CASSLSNEQFF
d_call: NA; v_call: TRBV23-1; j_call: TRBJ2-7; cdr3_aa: CASSWRQNLYEQYF
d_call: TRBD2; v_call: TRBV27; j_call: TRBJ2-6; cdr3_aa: CASSPYGLAGGYGIVLTF